The 15 T cell receptor beta chains given below trace back to one sample, sequenced in a study of beta chain features in type 1 diabetes. Isolated RNA was reverse transcribed in full, so expressed TCRB transcripts were sequenced. Using immunoSEQ multiplex PCR, the repertoire was profiled, and TCRdb retains in-frame clones only, with some absent. The profile shows under 300,000 clones, roughly 30% of them singletons. The sample comprised central memory CD4+ T cells from blood. Receptor source: a man aged 30-40 years in good health.

This clone was detected only a few times. The chain couples TRBV7-8 to TRBJ2-3; D is unclear. V was trimmed by 7 bases and J by 0 bases, leaving 11 bases between them. The CDR3 is 14 residues long. The V gene's germline CDR1 is SGHVS and CDR2 FQNEAQ. In nucleotides, the CDR3 is TGTGCCAGCACCCTAACTGGGAGCACAGATACGCAGTATTTT. Amino acids: CASTLTGSTDTQYF.

This clone was detected a few times. V gene TRBV29-1 combines with J gene TRBJ2-1; 7 bases agree with TRBD2. Germline V lookup: CDR1 SQVTM, CDR2 ANQGSEA. V lost 6 bases and J lost 4; bases outside the gene matches: 12. The CDR3 consists of 15 residues. CDR3 DNA: TGCAGCGTCCAATCTAGCGGAAAAACTTACAATGAGCAGTTCTTC. Its translation: CSVQSSGKTYNEQFF.

V gene TRBV28 combines with J gene TRBJ2-7; D gene uncertain. The CDR3 runs to 12 residues. The V end lost 6 bases, the J end lost 3 bases, and 9 bases lay between the germline ends. Per the germline V gene, CDR1 is MDHEN and CDR2 is SYDVKM. The CDR3 DNA reads as TGTGCCAGCAGGTCGACAAACTACGAGCAGTACTTC. Translated, it gives CASRSTNYEQYF.

The chain has TRBV18 and TRBJ2-5, with 9 positions matching TRBD2. The CDR3 extends over 15 amino acids. V trimming: 3 bases; J trimming: 12 bases; junction bases outside the gene matches: 14. Per germline, CDR1 KGHSH and CDR2 LQKENI. The CDR3 sequence: CASSPPSGIAEPKYF. DNA for the CDR3: TGTGCCAGCTCACCCCCTAGCGGGATCGCGGAGCCCAAGTACTTC.

The chain joins TRBV11-2 to TRBJ2-2, with 10 bases that match TRBD1. The CDR3 extends over 17 amino acids. J was trimmed by 7 bases and V by 4 bases; bases with no gene match: 12. Germline CDR1 SGHAT, CDR2 FQNNGV. The CDR3 here is CASSSAQGGQGVGELFF. CDR3 nucleotides: TGTGCCAGCAGCTCTGCCCAGGGAGGACAGGGGGTCGGGGAGCTGTTTTTT.

The V gene is TRBV7-9, the J gene TRBJ1-1; 7 bases align to TRBD1. Looked up from germline, CDR1 is SEHNR and CDR2 is FQNEAQ (reference sequence). This CDR3 is 12 amino acids long. The V gene end was trimmed by 4 bases and the J gene end by 10 bases; junction bases not matched to a gene: 6. The CDR3 is CASSSGQVGAFF. CDR3 DNA sequence: TGTGCCAGCAGCTCAGGACAGGTAGGAGCTTTCTTT.

The chain combines TRBV6-5 with TRBJ2-1; 7 bases are shared with TRBD2. V was pared by 0 bases and J by 7 bases, with 9 bases of the junction left unmatched. Germline loops: CDR1 MNHEY, CDR2 SVGAGI. The CDR3 contains 16 residues. The CDR3: CASSYSGGSVRNEQFF. CDR3 bases: TGTGCCAGCAGTTACTCCGGGGGGTCCGTCCGGAATGAGCAGTTCTTC.

The chain links TRBV7-2 to TRBJ2-7; 7 nucleotides agree with TRBD2. V was clipped by 3 bases and J by 3 bases; unmatched bases: 5. There are 14 residues in the CDR3. The germline gives CDR1 SGHTA, CDR2 FQGNSA. The CDR3 protein is CASSLGGGSYEQYF. The CDR3 coding sequence is TGTGCCAGCAGCTTGGGTGGCGGGAGCTACGAGCAGTACTTC. Supplemented by reference TRBV7-2 and TRBJ2-7, the full variable domain reads GAGVSQSPSNKVTEKGKDVELRCDPISGHTALYWYRQSLGQGLEFLIYFQGNSAPDKSGLPSDRFSAERTGGSVSTLTIQRTQQEDSAVYLCASSLGGGSYEQYFGPGTRLTVT.

The rearrangement links TRBV7-2 to TRBJ1-6; 10 bases match TRBD1. With V trimmed by 4 bases and J by 7 bases, 4 bases remained unmatched. The CDR3 totals 15 residues. Germline-derived CDR1 and CDR2 are SGHTA and FQGNSA. The CDR3 DNA is TGTGCCAGCAGCTCGGGACAGGGGCGAAATTCACCCCTCCACTTT. Translation gives CASSSGQGRNSPLHF.

The chain is built from TRBV6-5 and TRBJ2-1; tentative D call: TRBD2 (5 bases). Germline loops: CDR1 MNHEY, CDR2 SVGAGI. The CDR3 consists of 16 residues. V was cut by 0 bases and J by 0 bases, with 9 bases left in between. CDR3 loop: CASSYSSTSSYNEQFF. In DNA, the CDR3 is TGTGCCAGCAGTTACTCTTCTACTAGCTCCTACAATGAGCAGTTCTTC.

A few counts support this clone. This chain joins TRBV27 and TRBJ1-1, with D perhaps matching TRBD1 (5 bases). The ends were cut back, 3 bases at V and 0 bases at J, with 8 bases in the middle. CDR3 size: 14 residues. Germline lookup yields CDR1 MNHEY and CDR2 SMNVEV (reference sequence). The CDR3 region is CASSLAGMNTEAFF. CDR3 coding DNA: TGTGCCAGCAGTTTGGCAGGGATGAACACTGAAGCTTTCTTT.

This clone turned up a few times. The chain couples TRBV4-1 to TRBJ2-1; 11 bases match TRBD2. The CDR3 length is 18 residues. CDR1 is MGHRA, CDR2 YSYEKL, per germline. J was trimmed by 7 bases and V by 4 bases; bases with no gene match: 15. CDR3 in amino acids: CASSRYIAGGPEANEQFF. The CDR3 nucleotides read TGCGCCAGCAGCCGCTATATAGCGGGAGGGCCCGAGGCGAATGAGCAGTTCTTC.

The CDR3 region has the DNA TGTGCCAGCAGCCTGAACAGCGGGAGGGCGACCGGGGAGCTGTTTTTT. Its protein is CASSLNSGRATGELFF. The chain couples TRBV27 to TRBJ2-2, with 10 bases aligning to TRBD2. Germline lookup yields CDR1 MNHEY and CDR2 SMNVEV (reference sequence). V shed 6 bases, J shed 5 bases, and the junction held 9 bases outside the gene matches. This CDR3 contains 16 residues.

With respect to this clone: In the same sample, other DNA sequences code for this CDR3. The V gene is TRBV7-9, the J gene TRBJ2-2, with D possibly matching TRBD1 (5 bases). Germline lookup yields CDR1 SEHNR and CDR2 FQNEAQ (reference sequence). Between the trimmed V and J ends, which lost 1 base and 6 bases, there was a span of 6 bases. This CDR3 is 13 amino acids long. In nucleotides, the CDR3 is TGTGCCAGCAGCTTAGTAGGGGCCGGGGAGCTGTTTTTT. Amino acids: CASSLVGAGELFF. The variable domain in full, completed from reference TRBV7-9 and TRBJ2-2, reads DTGVSQNPRHKITKRGQNVTFRCDPISEHNRLYWYRQTLGQGPEFLTYFQNEAQLEKSRLLSDRFSAERPKGSFSTLEIQRTEQGDSAMYLCASSLVGAGELFFGEGSRLTVL.

This chain connects TRBV7-9 to TRBJ2-7; D gene ambiguous. The CDR3 extends over 12 amino acids. Germline V gene sequence: CDR1 SEHNR, CDR2 FQNEAQ (reference sequence). V lost 6 bases and J 5 bases, leaving 11 bases between the germline ends. In nucleotides, the CDR3 is TGTGCCAGCAGTGACGAGTTCCACGAGCAGTACTTC. It codes for CASSDEFHEQYF.